Here is one T cell receptor (beta chain) with its context. Germline loops: CDR1 PRHDT, CDR2 FYEKMQ (reference sequence). This CDR3 is 12 amino acids long. Trimming took 0 bases from V and 7 from J, leaving 4 bases between them. The sample originates from a study of blood T cell repertoires in COVID-19. Study-level background: Specimens from acute and convalescent COVID-19 originated in the United States, Italy and Spain. From T cells, B-cell-depleted T cells, or PBMCs came the material, which was cDNA or gDNA.

The authors' processing: Amplified reference gene primers provided the basis for estimating nucleated cell counts. The method was immunoSEQ multiplex PCR; TCRdb's version includes in-frame clones alone and lacks a portion of them. V, J and clone size are those of that table, while D and trimming were read from the DNA. Altogether about 87,000 clones are present, 70% to 85% being singletons, with the ten largest covering 4% to 5%. Source material: peripheral blood. The J gene is TRBJ2-1, the V gene TRBV13; D remains unclear. The TCR sequence derives from a woman aged 45 to 65 with acute or convalescent COVID-19. The CDR3 DNA sequence: TGTGCCAGCAGCTTAGGCAGAAATGAGCAGTTCTTC. Translation: CASSLGRNEQFF.